This T cell receptor beta chain came from a study of blood T cell repertoires in COVID-19. This clone was seen once. This CDR3 has 15 residues. CDR1 is MNHEY, CDR2 SVGAGI, per germline. The ends were cut back, 6 bases at V and 2 bases at J, with 14 bases in the middle. Profiled with immunoSEQ multiplex PCR; TCRdb holds only in-frame clones, not every one. The repertoire holds fewer than 150,000 clones, with around 89% as singletons. The specimen sequenced was peripheral blood. This chain links TRBV6-5 with TRBJ1-5, with D uncertain. This TCR came from a human donor in a cohort sampled during active COVID-19. The CDR3 DNA sequence: TGTGCCAGCAGCGGAGATTTCGGGGGCAATCAGCCCCAGCATTTT. Encoded protein: CASSGDFGGNQPQHF.